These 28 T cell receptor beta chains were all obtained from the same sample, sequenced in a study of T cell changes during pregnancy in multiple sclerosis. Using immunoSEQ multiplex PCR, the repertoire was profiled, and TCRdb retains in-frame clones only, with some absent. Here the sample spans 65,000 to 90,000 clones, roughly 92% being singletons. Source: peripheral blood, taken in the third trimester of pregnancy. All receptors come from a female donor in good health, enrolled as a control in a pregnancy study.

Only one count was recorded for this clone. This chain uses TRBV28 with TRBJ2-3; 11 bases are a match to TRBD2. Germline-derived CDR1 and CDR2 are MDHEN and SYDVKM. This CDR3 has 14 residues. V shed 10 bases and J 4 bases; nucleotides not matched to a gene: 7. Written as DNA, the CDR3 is TGTGCCACCGTAGCGGGGGGGCCTTCAGATACGCAGTATTTT. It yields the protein CATVAGGPSDTQYF.

The CDR3 sequence is CASSLVAGGAGNTIYF. The CDR3 DNA follows: TGCGCCAGCAGCTTGGTTGCAGGGGGCGCTGGAAACACCATATATTTT. V usage is TRBV5-1 and J usage is TRBJ1-3, with 8 positions matching TRBD1. In germline, CDR1 is SGHRS, CDR2 YFSETQ. This CDR3 has 16 amino acids. With V trimmed by 0 bases and J by 2 bases, 4 bases remained unmatched. Full variable domain (outside the CDR3, taken from reference TRBV5-1 and TRBJ1-3): KAGVTQTPRYLIKTRGQQVTLSCSPISGHRSVSWYQQTPGQGLQFLFEYFSETQRNKGNFPGRFSGRQFSNSRSEMNVSTLELGDSALYLCASSLVAGGAGNTIYFGEGSWLTVV.

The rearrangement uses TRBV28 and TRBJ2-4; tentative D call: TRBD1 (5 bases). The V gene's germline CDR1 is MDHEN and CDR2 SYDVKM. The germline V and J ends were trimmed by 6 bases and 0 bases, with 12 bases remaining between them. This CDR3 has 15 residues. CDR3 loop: CASSPPDRAKNIQYF. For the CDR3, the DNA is TGTGCCAGCAGCCCCCCTGACAGAGCCAAAAACATTCAGTACTTC.

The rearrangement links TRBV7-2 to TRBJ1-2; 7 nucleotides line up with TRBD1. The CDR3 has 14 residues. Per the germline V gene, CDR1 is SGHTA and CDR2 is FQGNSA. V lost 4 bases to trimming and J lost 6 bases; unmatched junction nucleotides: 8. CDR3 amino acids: CASSSLTGFDGYTF. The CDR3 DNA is TGTGCCAGCAGCTCGTTGACAGGGTTTGATGGCTACACCTTC.

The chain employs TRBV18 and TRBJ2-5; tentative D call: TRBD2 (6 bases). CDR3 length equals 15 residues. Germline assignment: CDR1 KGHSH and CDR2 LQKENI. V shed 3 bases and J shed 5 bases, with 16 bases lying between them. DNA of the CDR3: TGTGCCAGCTCACCCGCCGGGACTGGGGGGGAGACCCAGTACTTC. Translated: CASSPAGTGGETQYF.

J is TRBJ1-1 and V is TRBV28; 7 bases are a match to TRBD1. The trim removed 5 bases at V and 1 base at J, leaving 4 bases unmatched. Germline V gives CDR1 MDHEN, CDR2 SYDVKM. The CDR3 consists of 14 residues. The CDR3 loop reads CASSRDSENTEAFF. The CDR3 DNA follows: TGTGCCAGCAGTCGGGACAGTGAGAACACTGAAGCTTTCTTT.

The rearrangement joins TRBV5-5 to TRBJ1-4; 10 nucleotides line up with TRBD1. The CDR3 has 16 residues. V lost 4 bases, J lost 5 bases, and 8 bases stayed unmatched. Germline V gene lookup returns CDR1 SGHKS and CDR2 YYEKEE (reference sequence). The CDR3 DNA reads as TGTGCCAGCAGCCCGGCCCCGGGACAGGGGAATGAAAAACTGTTTTTT. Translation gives CASSPAPGQGNEKLFF.

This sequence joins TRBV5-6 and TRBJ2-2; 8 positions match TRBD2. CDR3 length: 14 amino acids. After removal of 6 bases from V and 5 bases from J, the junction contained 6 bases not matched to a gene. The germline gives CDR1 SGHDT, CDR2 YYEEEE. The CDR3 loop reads CASTPRGETGELFF. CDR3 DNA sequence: TGTGCCAGCACTCCGCGGGGGGAAACCGGGGAGCTGTTTTTT.

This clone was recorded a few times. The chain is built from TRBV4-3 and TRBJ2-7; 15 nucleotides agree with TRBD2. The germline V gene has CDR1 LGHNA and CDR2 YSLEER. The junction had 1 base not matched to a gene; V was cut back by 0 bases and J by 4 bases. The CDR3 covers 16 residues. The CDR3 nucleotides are TGCGCCAGCAGCCAAGATGGACTAGCGGGAGGGTACGAGCAGTACTTC. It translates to CASSQDGLAGGYEQYF.

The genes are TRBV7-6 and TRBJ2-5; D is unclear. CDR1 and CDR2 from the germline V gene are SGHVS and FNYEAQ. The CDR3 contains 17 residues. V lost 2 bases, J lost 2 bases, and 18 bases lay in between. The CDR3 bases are TGTGCCAGCAGCTTATTTATGAAAGCTAACTTACAAGAGACCCAGTACTTC. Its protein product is CASSLFMKANLQETQYF.

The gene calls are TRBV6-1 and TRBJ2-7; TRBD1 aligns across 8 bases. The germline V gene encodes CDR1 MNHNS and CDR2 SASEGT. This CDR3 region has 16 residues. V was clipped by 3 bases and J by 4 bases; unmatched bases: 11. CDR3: CASSDSGGQGKYEQYF. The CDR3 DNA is TGTGCCAGCAGTGATTCCGGAGGACAGGGAAAATACGAGCAGTACTTC.

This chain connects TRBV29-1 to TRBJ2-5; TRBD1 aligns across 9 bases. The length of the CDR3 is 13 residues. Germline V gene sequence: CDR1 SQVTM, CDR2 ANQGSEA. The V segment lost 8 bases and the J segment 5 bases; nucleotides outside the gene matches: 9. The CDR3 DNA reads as TGCAGCACCGGACAGGGGCGGGGGGAGACCCAGTACTTC. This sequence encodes CSTGQGRGETQYF.

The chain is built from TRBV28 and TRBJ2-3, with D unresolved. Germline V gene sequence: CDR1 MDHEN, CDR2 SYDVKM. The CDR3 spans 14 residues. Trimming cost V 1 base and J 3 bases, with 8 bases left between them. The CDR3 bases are TGTGCCAGCAGTTTATTGACGCGGACAGATACGCAGTATTTT. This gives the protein CASSLLTRTDTQYF.

The CDR3 sequence: CASSPTGAGNTIYF. The CDR3 coding sequence is TGTGCCAGCTCACCAACAGGGGCTGGAAACACCATATATTTT. This chain connects TRBV18 to TRBJ1-3; TRBD1 aligns across 7 bases. Trimming removed 2 bases from V and 2 bases from J; junction bases left unmatched: 0. Germline V gene data show CDR1 as KGHSH and CDR2 as LQKENI. The CDR3 is 14 amino acids.

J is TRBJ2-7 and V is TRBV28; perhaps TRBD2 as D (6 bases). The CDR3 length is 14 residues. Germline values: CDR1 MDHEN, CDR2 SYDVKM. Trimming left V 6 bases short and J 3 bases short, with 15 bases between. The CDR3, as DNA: TGTGCCAGCAGCTCCGGGACTGAGTTCTACGAGCAGTACTTC. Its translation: CASSSGTEFYEQYF.

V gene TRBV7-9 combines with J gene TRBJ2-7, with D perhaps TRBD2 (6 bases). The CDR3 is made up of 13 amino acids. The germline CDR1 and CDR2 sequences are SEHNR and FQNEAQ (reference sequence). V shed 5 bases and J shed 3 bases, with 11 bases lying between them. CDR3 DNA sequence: TGTGCCAGCAGCGGGGGGTCGAACTACGAGCAGTACTTC. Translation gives CASSGGSNYEQYF.

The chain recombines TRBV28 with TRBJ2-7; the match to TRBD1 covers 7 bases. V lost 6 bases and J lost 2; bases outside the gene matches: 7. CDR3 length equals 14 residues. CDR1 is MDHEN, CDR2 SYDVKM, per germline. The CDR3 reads CASRQTGTPYEQYF. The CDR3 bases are TGTGCCAGCAGACAGACAGGGACCCCCTACGAGCAGTACTTC.

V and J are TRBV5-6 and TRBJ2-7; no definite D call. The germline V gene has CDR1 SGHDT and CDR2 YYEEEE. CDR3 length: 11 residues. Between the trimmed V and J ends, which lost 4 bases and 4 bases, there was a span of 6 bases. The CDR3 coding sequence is TGTGCCAGCAGCCGCGCGTACGAGCAGTACTTC. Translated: CASSRAYEQYF.

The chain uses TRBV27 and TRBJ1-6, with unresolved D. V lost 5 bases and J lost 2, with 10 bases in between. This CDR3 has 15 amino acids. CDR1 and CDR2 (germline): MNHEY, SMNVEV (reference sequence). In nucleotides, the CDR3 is TGTGCCAGCAGTATCAATCTACCCTATAATTCACCCCTCCACTTT. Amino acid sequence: CASSINLPYNSPLHF.

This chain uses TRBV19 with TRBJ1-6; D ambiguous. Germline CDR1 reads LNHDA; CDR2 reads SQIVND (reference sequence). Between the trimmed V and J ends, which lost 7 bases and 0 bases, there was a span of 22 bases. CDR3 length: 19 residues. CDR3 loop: CASKDLSGRLASYNSPLHF. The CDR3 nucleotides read TGTGCCAGTAAGGACCTTAGCGGCCGCCTAGCCTCCTATAATTCACCCCTCCACTTT.

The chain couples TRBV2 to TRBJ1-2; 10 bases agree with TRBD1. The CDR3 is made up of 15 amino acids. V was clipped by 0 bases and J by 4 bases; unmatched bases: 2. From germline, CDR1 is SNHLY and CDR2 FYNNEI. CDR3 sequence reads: CASSEATGGFYGYTF. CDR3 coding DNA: TGTGCCAGCAGTGAAGCGACAGGGGGCTTCTATGGCTACACCTTC.

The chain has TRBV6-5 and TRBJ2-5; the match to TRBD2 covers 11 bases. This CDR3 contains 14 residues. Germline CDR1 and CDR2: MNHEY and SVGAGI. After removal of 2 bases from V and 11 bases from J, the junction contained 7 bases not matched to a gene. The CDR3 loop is CASSYDSGGARQYF. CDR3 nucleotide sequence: TGTGCCAGCAGTTACGATAGCGGGGGGGCCCGTCAGTACTTC.

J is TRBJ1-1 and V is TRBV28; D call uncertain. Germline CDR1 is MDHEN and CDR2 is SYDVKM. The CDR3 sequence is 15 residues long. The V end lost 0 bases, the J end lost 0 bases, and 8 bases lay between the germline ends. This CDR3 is CASSLWIALNTEAFF. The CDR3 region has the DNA TGTGCCAGCAGTTTATGGATAGCATTGAACACTGAAGCTTTCTTT.

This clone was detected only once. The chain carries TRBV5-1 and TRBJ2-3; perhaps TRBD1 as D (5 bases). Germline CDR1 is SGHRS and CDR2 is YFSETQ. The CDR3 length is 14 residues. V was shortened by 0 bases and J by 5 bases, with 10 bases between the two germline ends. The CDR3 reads CASSLAQGKDTQYF. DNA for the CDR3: TGCGCCAGCAGCTTGGCTCAGGGAAAAGATACGCAGTATTTT.

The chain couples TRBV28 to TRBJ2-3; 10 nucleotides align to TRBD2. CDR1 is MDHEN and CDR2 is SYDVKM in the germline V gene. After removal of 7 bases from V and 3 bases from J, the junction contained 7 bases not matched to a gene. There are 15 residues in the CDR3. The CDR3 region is CASNPSSGRTDTQYF. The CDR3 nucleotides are TGTGCCAGCAACCCTTCTAGCGGGAGAACAGATACGCAGTATTTT.

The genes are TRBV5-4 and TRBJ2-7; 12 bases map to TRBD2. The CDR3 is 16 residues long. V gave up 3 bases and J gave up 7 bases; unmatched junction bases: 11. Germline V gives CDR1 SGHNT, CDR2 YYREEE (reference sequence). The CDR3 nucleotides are TGTGCCAGCAGCTCACGACTAGCGGGGGCCTTGGGGGAGCAGTACTTC. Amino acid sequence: CASSSRLAGALGEQYF.

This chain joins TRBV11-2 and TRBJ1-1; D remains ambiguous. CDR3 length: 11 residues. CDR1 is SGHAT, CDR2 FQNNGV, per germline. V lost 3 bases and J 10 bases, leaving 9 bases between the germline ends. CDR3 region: CASSFWPGAFF. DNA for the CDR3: TGTGCCAGCAGCTTTTGGCCGGGAGCTTTCTTT.

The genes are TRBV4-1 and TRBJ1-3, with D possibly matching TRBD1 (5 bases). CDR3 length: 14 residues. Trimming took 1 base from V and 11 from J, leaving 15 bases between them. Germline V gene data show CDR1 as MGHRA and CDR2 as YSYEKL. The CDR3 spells CASSQVRVGGAIYF. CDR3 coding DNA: TGCGCCAGCAGCCAAGTTCGGGTCGGGGGGGCCATATATTTT.